A selection of T cell receptor beta chains follows, all from one sample in a study of human T cells and chemical hapten exposure. From the RACE reads, TCRdb called clonotypes with MiXCR, one entry per CDR3 protein. The sample consists of 75,000 to 90,000 distinct CDR3 sequences, under 11% of them appearing once. The sample was whole blood, taken in connection with sensitization to the hapten diphenylcyclopropenone (DPC). The source is a woman in her forties or fifties with alopecia areata. Some clones in this sample may be carry-over from other donors' samples. The CDR3 runs from the conserved cysteine through the conserved F or W. A D gene is named only where the DNA matches it firmly. Rows give clone size only sometimes, using once, few, many, or a class for an expanded clone.

.,TRBJ2-1,.,TRBV11-2,CASSTRGWGSSYNEQFF,TGTGCCAGCAGCACGAGAGGGTGGGGGAGCTCCTACAATGAGCAGTTCTTC
TRBD2,TRBJ2-1,many,TRBV29-1,CSVVGLAGGEQFF,TGCAGCGTTGTGGGTCTAGCGGGAGGTGAGCAGTTCTTC
TRBD1,TRBJ1-5,.,TRBV12-3/TRBV12-4,CASSPYRGTVQPQHF,TGTGCCAGCAGTCCCTACAGGGGTACGGTTCAGCCCCAGCATTTT
.,TRBJ1-2,few,TRBV20-1,CSATLRRYGYTF,TGCAGTGCTACCCTGCGAAGGTATGGCTACACCTTC
.,TRBJ2-2,.,TRBV19,CAGSVGRITGELFF,TGTGCCGGTAGTGTGGGACGGATCACCGGGGAGCTGTTTTTT
.,TRBJ2-7,many,TRBV10-2,CASSESWGPYEQYF,TGCGCCAGCAGTGAGTCGTGGGGGCCCTACGAGCAGTACTTC
.,TRBJ2-3,few,TRBV5-1,CASSLGVDTQYF,TGCGCCAGCAGCTTAGGGGTAGATACGCAGTATTTT
.,TRBJ2-1,many,TRBV29-1,CSVNRRSNEQFF,TGCAGCGTTAACAGGAGATCCAATGAGCAGTTCTTC
TRBD1,TRBJ2-1,.,TRBV7-9,CASSLSGTGVDEQFF,TGTGCCAGCAGCTTATCCGGGACAGGGGTTGATGAGCAGTTCTTC
.,TRBJ2-7,few,TRBV15,CATSRDYPGANEQYF,TGTGCCACCAGCAGAGATTATCCGGGGGCCAACGAGCAGTACTTC